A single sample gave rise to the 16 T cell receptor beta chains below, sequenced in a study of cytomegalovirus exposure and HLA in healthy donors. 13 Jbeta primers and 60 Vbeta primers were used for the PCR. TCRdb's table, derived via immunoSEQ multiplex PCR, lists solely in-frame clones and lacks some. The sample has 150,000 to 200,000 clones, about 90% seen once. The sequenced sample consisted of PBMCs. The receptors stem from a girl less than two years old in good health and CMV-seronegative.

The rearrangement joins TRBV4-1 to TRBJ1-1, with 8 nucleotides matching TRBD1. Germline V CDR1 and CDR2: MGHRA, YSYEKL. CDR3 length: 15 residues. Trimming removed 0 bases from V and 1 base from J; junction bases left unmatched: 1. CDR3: CASSQDQGANTEAFF. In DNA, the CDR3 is TGCGCCAGCAGCCAAGATCAGGGGGCGAACACTGAAGCTTTCTTT.

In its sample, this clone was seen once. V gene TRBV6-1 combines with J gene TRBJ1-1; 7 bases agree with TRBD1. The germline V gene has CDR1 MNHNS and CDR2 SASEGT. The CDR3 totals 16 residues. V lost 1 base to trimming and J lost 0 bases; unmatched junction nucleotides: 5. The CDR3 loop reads CASSEVGQTMNTEAFF. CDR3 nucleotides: TGTGCCAGCAGTGAAGTGGGACAGACAATGAACACTGAAGCTTTCTTT.

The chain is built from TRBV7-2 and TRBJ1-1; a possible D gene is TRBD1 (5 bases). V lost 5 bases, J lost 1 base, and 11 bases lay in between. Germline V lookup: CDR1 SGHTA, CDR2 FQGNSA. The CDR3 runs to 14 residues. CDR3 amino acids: CASSPTRENTEAFF. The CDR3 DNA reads TGTGCCAGCAGCCCCACCAGGGAGAACACTGAAGCTTTCTTT.

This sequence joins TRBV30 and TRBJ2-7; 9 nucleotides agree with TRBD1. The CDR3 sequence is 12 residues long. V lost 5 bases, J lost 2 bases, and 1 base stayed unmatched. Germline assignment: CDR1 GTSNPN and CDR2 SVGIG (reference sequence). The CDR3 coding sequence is TGTGCCTGGGGGACAGGGACCTACGAGCAGTACTTC. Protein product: CAWGTGTYEQYF.

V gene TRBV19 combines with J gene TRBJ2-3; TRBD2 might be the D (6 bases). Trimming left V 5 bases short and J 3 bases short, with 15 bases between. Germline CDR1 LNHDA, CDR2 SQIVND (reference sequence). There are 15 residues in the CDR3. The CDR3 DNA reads TGTGCCAGTAGTTTCGGGGCGGGGTTGACAGATACGCAGTATTTT. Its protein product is CASSFGAGLTDTQYF.

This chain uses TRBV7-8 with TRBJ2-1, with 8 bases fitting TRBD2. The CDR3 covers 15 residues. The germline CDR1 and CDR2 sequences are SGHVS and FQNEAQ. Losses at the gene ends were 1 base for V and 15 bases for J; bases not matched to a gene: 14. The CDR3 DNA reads TGTGCCAGCAGCTTAGAGCCCGGACTAGCCGCCCGGGGGTTCTTC. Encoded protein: CASSLEPGLAARGFF.

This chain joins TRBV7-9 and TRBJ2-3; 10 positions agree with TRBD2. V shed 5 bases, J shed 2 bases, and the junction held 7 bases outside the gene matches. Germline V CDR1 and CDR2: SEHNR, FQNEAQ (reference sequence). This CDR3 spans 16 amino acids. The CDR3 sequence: CASSRISGRHTDTQYF. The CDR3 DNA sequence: TGTGCCAGCAGCCGAATTAGCGGGAGGCACACAGATACGCAGTATTTT.

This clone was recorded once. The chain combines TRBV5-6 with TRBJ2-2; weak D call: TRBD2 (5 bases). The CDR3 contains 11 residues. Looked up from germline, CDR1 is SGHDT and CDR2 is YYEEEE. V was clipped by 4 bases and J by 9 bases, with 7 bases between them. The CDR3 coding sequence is TGTGCCAGCAGCCTAGCTCGGGAGCTGTTTTTT. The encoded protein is CASSLARELFF.

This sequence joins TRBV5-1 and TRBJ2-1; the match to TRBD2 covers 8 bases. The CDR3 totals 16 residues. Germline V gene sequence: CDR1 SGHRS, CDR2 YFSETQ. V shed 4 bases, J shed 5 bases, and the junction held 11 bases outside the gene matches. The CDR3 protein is CASSPPGGRLDNEQFF. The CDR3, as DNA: TGCGCCAGCAGCCCCCCGGGGGGGAGACTCGACAATGAGCAGTTCTTC.

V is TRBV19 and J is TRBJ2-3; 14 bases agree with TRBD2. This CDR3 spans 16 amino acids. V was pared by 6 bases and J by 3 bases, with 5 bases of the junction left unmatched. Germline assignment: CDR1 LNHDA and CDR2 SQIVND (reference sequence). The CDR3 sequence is CASRFRLAGGTDTQYF. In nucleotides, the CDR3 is TGTGCCAGTAGGTTCCGACTAGCGGGGGGGACAGATACGCAGTATTTT.

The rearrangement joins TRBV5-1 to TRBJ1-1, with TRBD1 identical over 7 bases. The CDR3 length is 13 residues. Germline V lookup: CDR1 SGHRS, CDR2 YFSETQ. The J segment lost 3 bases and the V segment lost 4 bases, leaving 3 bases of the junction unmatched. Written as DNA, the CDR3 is TGCGCCAGCAGCACTCAGGGGGACACTGAAGCTTTCTTT. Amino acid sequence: CASSTQGDTEAFF.

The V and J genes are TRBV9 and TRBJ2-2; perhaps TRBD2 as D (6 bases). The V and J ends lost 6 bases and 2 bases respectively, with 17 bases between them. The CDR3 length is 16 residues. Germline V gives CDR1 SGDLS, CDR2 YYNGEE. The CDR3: CASTIGGPGNTGELFF. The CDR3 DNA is TGTGCCAGCACAATTGGAGGGCCCGGAAACACCGGGGAGCTGTTTTTT. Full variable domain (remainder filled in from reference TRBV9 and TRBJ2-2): DSGVTQTPKHLITATGQRVTLRCSPRSGDLSVYWYQQSLDQGLQFLIQYYNGEERAKGNILERFSAQQFPDLHSELNLSSLELGDSALYFCASTIGGPGNTGELFFGEGSRLTVL.

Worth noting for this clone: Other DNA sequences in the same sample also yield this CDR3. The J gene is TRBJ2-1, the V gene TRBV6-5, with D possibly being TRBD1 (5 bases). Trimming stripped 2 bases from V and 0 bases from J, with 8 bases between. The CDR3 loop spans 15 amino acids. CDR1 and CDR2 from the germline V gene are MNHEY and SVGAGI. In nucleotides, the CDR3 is TGTGCCAGCAGTTACGGGGCCAGCTCCTACAATGAGCAGTTCTTC. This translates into CASSYGASSYNEQFF.

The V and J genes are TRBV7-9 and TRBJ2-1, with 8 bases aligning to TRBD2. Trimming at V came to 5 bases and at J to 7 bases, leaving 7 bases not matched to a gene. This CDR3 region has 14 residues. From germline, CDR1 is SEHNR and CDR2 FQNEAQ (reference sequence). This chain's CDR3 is CASSHNGRGNEQFF. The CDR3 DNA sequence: TGTGCCAGCAGCCACAACGGGAGGGGAAATGAGCAGTTCTTC.

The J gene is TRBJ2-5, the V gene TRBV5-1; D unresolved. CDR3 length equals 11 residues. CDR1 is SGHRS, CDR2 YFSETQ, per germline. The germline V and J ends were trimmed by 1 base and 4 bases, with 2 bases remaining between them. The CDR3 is CASSLRETQYF. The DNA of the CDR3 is TGCGCCAGCAGCTTGCGAGAGACCCAGTACTTC.

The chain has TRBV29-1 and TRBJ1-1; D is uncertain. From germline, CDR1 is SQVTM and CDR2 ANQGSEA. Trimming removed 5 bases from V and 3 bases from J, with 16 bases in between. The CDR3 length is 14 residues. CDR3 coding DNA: TGCAGCGTTTCTCCGCGCGGGGTGGACACTGAAGCTTTCTTT. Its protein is CSVSPRGVDTEAFF.